The clone carrying this T cell receptor beta chain was counted at least ten times. Its antigen is unidentified. Germline V gene sequence: CDR1 PRHDT, CDR2 FYEKMQ (reference sequence). Deletions cut 1 base from V and 1 base from J, with 7 bases between. The CDR3 length is 14 residues. One entry per CDR3 protein, called by TCRdb with MiXCR from the reads. Found here are 150,000 or so distinct CDR3 sequences, under 8.5% of them singletons; the top ten hold 18%. This entry comes from a study of T cell repertoires in cytomegalovirus infection. On the study more broadly: Carrying CMV and the relevant HLA type showed in public TCR beta signatures. Study results and caveats: The ex vivo response was dominated by HLA-C-restricted CMV-specific TCR beta clonotypes.

The sequenced sample was PBMCs. The source is a human donor in good health (CMV status not recorded). Some clones in this sample may be carry-over from other donors' samples. The chain uses TRBV13 and TRBJ1-2, with D maybe TRBD1 (5 bases). The CDR3 sequence: CASSLVRDNYGYTF. The CDR3 region has the DNA TGTGCCAGCAGCTTAGTCAGGGATAACTATGGCTACACCTTC.